This T cell receptor beta chain emerged from a study of blood T cell repertoires in COVID-19 (dated by TCRdb to between 2020 and 2021). In terms of the full investigation: The collaborator samples originated in the United States, Italy and Spain and spanned the acute and convalescent phases of COVID-19. The material from the prospective study consisted of cDNA or gDNA derived from T cells, B-cell-depleted T cells, or PBMCs. Deeply sampled blood TCRbeta repertoires from subjects exposed to, actively infected with, or recovered from COVID-19 were included in the dataset. The repertoires were made available in a free public database intended to serve as a resource for research on the immune response to SARS-CoV-2. Samples came from the ongoing ImmuneRACE study (first 160 participants) plus 1,254 subjects from 6 global collaborators. The sample metadata nearly always contained a de-identified subject ID, COVID-19 status, age in years and sex. Where available, HLA class I and class II types were obtained from metadata supplied by the sample provider rather than from assay-based typing.

TCRbeta CDR3 regions were amplified from genomic DNA by means of the immunoSEQ Assay, a bias-controlled multiplex PCR. As for the authors' bioinformatics: Nucleated cell counts per sample were estimated from amplification of reference gene primers within the assay. To quantify the absolute abundance of each unique TCRbeta CDR3 rearrangement, sequence reads were collapsed and filtered. For each sample, productive Simpson clonality was calculated as the square root of Simpson's diversity index across productive rearrangements. TCRdb took this table from immuneACCESS and kept in-frame rearrangements with V and J called. Such tables lack part of the clones; where checked against another copy, unresolved V genes explain under half of the gap, and the rest is unexplained. For V, J and clone size, that table is used; D and trimming come from the DNA. Within this sample are 55,000 to 70,000 clones, with approximately 91% of them counted one time only. The ten biggest clones cover about a fifth of the sample.

According to the germline V gene (reference sequence), CDR1 reads LNHDA and CDR2 reads SQIVND. Trimmed from V: 5 bases; trimmed from J: 0 bases; junction bases lacking a gene match: 2. From its cysteine to its phenylalanine, the CDR3 spans 14 amino acids. Only the CDR3 region is kept as DNA, spanning 42 bases read in frame from base 1. Summary of the overall study and its limitations: The quantity of clinical and demographic metadata differed by source and by participant and was supplied without curation.

Collaborating institutions collected whole blood in K2EDTA tubes following their own protocols. Collaborator samples were shipped for TCRbeta analysis as frozen whole blood, isolated PBMCs, or DNA extracted from either sample type. Regarding this clone: The target of this receptor is not known. No much larger clonotype is one base removed from it; base qualities were not supplied.

The chain links TRBV19 with TRBJ2-7; 9 of the junction bases match TRBD2. Sequencing input: peripheral blood. The TCR originated in a woman aged 50 to 65 with active or convalescent COVID-19. The CDR3 is CASSATSGSYEQYF. The DNA sequence follows: TGTGCCAGTAGTGCGACTAGCGGCTCCTACGAGCAGTACTTC. Joined to the reference TRBV19 and TRBJ2-7 proteins, this CDR3 gives the full variable domain: DGGITQSPKYLFRKEGQNVTLSCEQNLNHDAMYWYRQDPGQGLRLIYYSQIVNDFQKGDIAEGYSVSREKKESFPLTVTSAQKNPTAFYLCASSATSGSYEQYFGPGTRLTVT.